This TCR beta chain was recovered during a study of blood T cell repertoires in COVID-19. Study information: Italy, Spain and the United States were the sources of the convalescent and acute COVID-19 samples. PBMCs, B-cell-depleted T cells, or T cells provided the cDNA or gDNA that made up the material.

Authors' processing steps: Researchers report that nucleated cell counts were estimated from reference gene primer amplification. The table came from immunoSEQ multiplex PCR; TCRdb's copy has only in-frame clones and leaves some out. The D gene and trimming were derived from the DNA, and the V and J assignments and clone size from that table. The sample carries about 140,000 clones, more than 75% recorded once. The V segment lost 2 bases and the J segment 4 bases; nucleotides outside the gene matches: 5. The CDR3 is made up of 16 amino acids. The V gene's germline CDR1 is SGHAT and CDR2 FQNNGV. This sequence originates from a woman older than 75 with acute or convalescent COVID-19. Sequencing input: peripheral blood. V gene TRBV11-2 combines with J gene TRBJ2-1; TRBD2 agrees at 10 bases. The CDR3 DNA sequence: TGTGCCAGCAGCTTAAATAGCGGGAGGAATTACAATGAGCAGTTCTTC. It specifies CASSLNSGRNYNEQFF. The full variable domain, its missing parts supplied by reference TRBV11-2 and TRBJ2-1, is EAGVAQSPRYKIIEKRQSVAFWCNPISGHATLYWYQQILGQGPKLLIQFQNNGVVDDSQLPKDRFSAERLKGVDSTLKIQPAKLEDSAVYLCASSLNSGRNYNEQFFGPGTRLTVL.